This T cell receptor (beta chain) was retrieved from a study of cytomegalovirus exposure and HLA in healthy donors. The study's findings and limits: The classifier reportedly diagnosed cytomegalovirus status with high sensitivity and specificity.

Looked up from germline, CDR1 is SGHRS and CDR2 is YFSETQ. V was cut by 2 bases and J by 2 bases, with 7 bases left in between. The CDR3 runs to 13 residues. PCR primers comprised 60 Vbeta and 13 Jbeta primers. Authors' data handling: Later work found 80 million or so unique TCR beta chains, with 9.5 million to 11 million shared. Profiled with immunoSEQ multiplex PCR; TCRdb holds only in-frame clones, not every one. For V, J and clone size, that table is used; D and trimming come from the DNA. The sample records some 150,000 clones, roughly 80% being singletons. This clone was counted between two and nine times. What it binds is unknown. This sample also contains other DNA sequences that code for the same CDR3.

V is TRBV5-1 and J is TRBJ1-1, with unresolved D. Sequencing was performed on PBMCs. This TCR derives from a man between 18 and 35 years old in good health and CMV-seropositive. The CDR3 DNA sequence: TGCGCCAGCAGCTTCGGCGGTAACACTGAAGCTTTCTTT. Translation: CASSFGGNTEAFF.